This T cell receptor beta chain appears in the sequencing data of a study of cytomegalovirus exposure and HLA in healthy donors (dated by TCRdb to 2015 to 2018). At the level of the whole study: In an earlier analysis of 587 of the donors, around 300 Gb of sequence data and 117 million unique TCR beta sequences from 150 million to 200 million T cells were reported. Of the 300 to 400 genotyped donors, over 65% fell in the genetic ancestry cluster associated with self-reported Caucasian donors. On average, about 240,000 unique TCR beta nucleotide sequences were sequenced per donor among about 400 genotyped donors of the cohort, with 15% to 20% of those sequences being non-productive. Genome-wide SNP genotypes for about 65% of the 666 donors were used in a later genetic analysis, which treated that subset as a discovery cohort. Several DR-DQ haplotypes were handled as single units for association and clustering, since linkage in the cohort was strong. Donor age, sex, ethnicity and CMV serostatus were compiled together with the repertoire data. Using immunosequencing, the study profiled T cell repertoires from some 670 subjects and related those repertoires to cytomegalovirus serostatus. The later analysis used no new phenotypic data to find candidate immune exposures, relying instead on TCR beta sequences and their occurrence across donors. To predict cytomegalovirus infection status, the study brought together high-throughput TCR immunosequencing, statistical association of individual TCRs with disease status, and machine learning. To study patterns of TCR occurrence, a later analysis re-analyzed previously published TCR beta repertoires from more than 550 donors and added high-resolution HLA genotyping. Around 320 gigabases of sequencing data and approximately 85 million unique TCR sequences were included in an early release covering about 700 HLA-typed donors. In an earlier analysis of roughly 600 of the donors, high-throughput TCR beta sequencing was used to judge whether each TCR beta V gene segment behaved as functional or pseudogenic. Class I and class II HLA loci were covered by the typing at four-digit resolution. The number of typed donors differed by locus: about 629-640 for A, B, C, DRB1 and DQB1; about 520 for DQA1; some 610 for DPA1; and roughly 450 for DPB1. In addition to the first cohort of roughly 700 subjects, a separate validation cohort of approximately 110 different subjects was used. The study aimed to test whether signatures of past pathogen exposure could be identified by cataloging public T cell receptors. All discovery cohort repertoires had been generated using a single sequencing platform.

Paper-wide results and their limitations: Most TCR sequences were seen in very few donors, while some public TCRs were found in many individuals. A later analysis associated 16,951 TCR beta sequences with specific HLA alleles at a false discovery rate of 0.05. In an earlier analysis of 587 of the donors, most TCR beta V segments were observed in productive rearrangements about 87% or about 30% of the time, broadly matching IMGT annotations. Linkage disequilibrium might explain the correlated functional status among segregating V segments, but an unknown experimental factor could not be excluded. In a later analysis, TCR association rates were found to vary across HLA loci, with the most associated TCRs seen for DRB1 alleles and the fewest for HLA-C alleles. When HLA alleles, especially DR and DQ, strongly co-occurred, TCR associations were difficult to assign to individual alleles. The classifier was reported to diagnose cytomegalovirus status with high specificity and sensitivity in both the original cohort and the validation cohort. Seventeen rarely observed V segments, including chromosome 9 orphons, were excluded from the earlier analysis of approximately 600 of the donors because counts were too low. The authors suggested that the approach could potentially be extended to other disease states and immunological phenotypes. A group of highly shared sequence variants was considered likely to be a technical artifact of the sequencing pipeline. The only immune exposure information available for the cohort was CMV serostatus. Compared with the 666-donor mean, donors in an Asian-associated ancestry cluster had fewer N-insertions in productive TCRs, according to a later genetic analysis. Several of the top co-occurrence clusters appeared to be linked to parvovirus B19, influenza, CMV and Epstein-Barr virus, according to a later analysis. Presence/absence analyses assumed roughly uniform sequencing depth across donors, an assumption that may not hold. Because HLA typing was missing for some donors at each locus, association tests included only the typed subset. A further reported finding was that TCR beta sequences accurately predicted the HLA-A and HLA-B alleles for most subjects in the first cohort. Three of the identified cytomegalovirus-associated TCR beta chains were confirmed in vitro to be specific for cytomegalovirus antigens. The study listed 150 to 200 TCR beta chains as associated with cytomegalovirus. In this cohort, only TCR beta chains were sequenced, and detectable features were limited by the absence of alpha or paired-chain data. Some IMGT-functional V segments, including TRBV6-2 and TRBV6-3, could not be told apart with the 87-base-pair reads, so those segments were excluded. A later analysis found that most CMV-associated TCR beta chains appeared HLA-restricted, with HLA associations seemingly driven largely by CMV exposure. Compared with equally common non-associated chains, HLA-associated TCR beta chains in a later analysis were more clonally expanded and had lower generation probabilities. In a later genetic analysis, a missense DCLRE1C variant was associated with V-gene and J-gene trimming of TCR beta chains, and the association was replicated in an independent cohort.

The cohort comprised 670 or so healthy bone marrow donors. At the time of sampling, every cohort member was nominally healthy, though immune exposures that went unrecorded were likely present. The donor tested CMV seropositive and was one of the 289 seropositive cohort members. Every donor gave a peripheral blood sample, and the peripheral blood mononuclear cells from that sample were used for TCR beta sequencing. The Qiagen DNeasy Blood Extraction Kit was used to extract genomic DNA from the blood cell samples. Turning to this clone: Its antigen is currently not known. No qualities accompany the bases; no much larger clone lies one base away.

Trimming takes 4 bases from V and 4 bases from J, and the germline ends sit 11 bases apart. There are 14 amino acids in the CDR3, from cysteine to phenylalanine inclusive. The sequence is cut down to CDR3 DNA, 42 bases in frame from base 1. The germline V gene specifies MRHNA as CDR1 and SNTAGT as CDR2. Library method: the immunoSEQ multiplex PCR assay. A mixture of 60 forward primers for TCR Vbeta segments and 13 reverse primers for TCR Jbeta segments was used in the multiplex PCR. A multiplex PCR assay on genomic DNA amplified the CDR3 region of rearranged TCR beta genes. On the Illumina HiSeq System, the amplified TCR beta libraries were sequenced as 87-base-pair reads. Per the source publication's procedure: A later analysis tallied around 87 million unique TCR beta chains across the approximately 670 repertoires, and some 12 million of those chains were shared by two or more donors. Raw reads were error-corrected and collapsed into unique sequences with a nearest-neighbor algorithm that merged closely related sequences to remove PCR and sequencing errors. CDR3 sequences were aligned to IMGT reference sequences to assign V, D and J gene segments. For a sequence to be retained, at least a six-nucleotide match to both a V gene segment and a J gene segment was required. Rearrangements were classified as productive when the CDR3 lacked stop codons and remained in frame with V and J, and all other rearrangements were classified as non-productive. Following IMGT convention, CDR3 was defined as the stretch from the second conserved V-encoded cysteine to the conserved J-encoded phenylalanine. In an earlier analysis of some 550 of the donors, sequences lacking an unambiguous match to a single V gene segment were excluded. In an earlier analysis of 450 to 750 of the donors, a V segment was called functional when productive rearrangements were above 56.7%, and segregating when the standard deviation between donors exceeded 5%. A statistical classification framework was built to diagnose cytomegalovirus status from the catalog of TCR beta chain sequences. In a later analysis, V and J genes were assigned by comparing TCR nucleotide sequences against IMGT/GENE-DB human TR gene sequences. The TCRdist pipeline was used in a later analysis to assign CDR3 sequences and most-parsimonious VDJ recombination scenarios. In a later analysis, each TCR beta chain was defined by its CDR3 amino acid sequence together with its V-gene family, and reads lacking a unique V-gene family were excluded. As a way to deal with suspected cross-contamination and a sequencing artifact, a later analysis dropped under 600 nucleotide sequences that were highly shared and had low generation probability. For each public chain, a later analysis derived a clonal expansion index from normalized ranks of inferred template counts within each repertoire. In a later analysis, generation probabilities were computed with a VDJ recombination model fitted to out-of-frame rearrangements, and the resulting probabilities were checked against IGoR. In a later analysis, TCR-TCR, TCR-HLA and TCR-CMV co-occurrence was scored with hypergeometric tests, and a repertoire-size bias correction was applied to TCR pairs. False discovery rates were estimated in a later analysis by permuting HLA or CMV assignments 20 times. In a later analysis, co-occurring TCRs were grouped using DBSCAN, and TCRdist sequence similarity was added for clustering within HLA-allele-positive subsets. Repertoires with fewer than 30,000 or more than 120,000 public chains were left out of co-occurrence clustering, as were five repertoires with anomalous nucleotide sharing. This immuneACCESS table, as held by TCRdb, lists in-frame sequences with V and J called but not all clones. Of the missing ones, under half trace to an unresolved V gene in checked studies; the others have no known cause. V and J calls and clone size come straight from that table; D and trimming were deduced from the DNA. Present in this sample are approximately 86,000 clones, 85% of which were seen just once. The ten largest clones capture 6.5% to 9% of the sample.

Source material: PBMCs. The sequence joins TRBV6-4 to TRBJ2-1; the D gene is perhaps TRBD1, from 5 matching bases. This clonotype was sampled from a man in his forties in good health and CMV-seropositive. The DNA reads TGTGCCAGCAGTGTAGGGGTCCAATACAATGAGCAGTTCTTC. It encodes CASSVGVQYNEQFF.